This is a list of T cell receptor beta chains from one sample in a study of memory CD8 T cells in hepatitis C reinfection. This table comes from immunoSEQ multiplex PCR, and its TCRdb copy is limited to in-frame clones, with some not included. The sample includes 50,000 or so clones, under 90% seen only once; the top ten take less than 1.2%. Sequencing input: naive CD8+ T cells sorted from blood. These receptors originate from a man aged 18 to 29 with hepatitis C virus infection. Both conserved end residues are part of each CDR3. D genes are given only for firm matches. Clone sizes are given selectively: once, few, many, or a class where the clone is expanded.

CDR3aa: CASSLPSTGLNTEAFF; CDR3nt: TGTGCCAGCAGTCTTCCCTCGACAGGGTTGAACACTGAAGCTTTCTTT; abundance: .; j_gene: TRBJ1-1; v_gene: TRBV28; d_gene: TRBD1
CDR3aa: CASSFGEGYHNEQFF; CDR3nt: TGTGCCAGCAGCTTCGGGGAAGGGTACCACAATGAGCAGTTCTTC; abundance: .; j_gene: TRBJ2-1; v_gene: TRBV11-2; d_gene: .
CDR3aa: CASSPSAGTTGELFF; CDR3nt: TGTGCCAGCAGTCCCTCAGCGGGAACCACCGGGGAGCTGTTTTTT; abundance: .; j_gene: TRBJ2-2; v_gene: TRBV27; d_gene: TRBD2
CDR3aa: CASSPDFGNEQFF; CDR3nt: TGTGCCAGCAGTCCCGACTTTGGCAATGAGCAGTTCTTC; abundance: .; j_gene: TRBJ2-1; v_gene: TRBV27; d_gene: .
CDR3aa: CASSLGARSNQPQHF; CDR3nt: TGTGCCAGCAGCTTGGGGGCCAGGAGCAATCAGCCCCAGCATTTT; abundance: .; j_gene: TRBJ1-5; v_gene: TRBV5-6; d_gene: .
CDR3aa: CASNRQGVNEQFF; CDR3nt: TGTGCCAGTAACAGACAGGGGGTCAATGAGCAGTTCTTC; abundance: .; j_gene: TRBJ2-1; v_gene: TRBV19; d_gene: TRBD1
CDR3aa: CASSFGTSGGQETQYF; CDR3nt: TGTGCCAGCAGTTTTGGGACTAGCGGGGGCCAAGAGACCCAGTACTTC; abundance: .; j_gene: TRBJ2-5; v_gene: TRBV6-6; d_gene: TRBD2
CDR3aa: CASSSGTSGSARRSYNEQFF; CDR3nt: TGTGCCAGCAGCTCCGGGACTAGCGGGAGTGCCAGGCGCTCCTACAATGAGCAGTTCTTC; abundance: .; j_gene: TRBJ2-1; v_gene: TRBV11-3; d_gene: TRBD2
CDR3aa: CAWSVLLGHDNEQFF; CDR3nt: TGTGCCTGGAGTGTACTCCTGGGACACGACAATGAGCAGTTCTTC; abundance: .; j_gene: TRBJ2-1; v_gene: TRBV30; d_gene: .
CDR3aa: CASSLAGKKAFF; CDR3nt: TGTGCCAGCAGCTTGGCAGGGAAAAAAGCTTTCTTT; abundance: .; j_gene: TRBJ1-1; v_gene: TRBV5-5; d_gene: .
CDR3aa: CATTVGGRYNEQFF; CDR3nt: TGTGCCACCACCGTGGGGGGGCGGTACAATGAGCAGTTCTTC; abundance: .; j_gene: TRBJ2-1; v_gene: TRBV10-3; d_gene: .
CDR3aa: CASSGTNYNEQFF; CDR3nt: TGTGCCAGCAGCGGGACTAATTACAATGAGCAGTTCTTC; abundance: .; j_gene: TRBJ2-1; v_gene: TRBV9; d_gene: .
CDR3aa: CASSPRQGWTEAFF; CDR3nt: TGTGCCAGCAGTCCTAGACAGGGATGGACTGAAGCTTTCTTT; abundance: few; j_gene: TRBJ1-1; v_gene: TRBV6-5; d_gene: TRBD1
CDR3aa: CASRKKGEGEAFF; CDR3nt: TGCGCCAGCAGAAAGAAAGGGGAAGGTGAAGCTTTCTTT; abundance: .; j_gene: TRBJ1-1; v_gene: TRBV23-1; d_gene: .
CDR3aa: CASSLSHGTEDNQPQHF; CDR3nt: TGTGCCAGCAGTTTATCCCACGGGACAGAAGACAATCAGCCCCAGCATTTT; abundance: .; j_gene: TRBJ1-5; v_gene: TRBV27; d_gene: TRBD1
CDR3aa: CASSRQGYEQFF; CDR3nt: TGTGCCAGCAGCAGACAGGGCTATGAGCAGTTCTTC; abundance: .; j_gene: TRBJ2-1; v_gene: TRBV6-5; d_gene: TRBD1
CDR3aa: CASSESGQGTLYQETQYF; CDR3nt: TGCGCCAGCAGTGAATCGGGACAGGGGACCCTGTACCAAGAGACCCAGTACTTC; abundance: once; j_gene: TRBJ2-5; v_gene: TRBV10-2; d_gene: TRBD1
CDR3aa: CASSGQSTWEQFF; CDR3nt: TGTGCCAGCAGCGGACAATCGACATGGGAGCAGTTCTTC; abundance: once; j_gene: TRBJ2-1; v_gene: TRBV9; d_gene: .
CDR3aa: CASSLVGGGPETQYF; CDR3nt: TGTGCCAGCAGCTTAGTTGGGGGGGGACCCGAGACCCAGTACTTC; abundance: .; j_gene: TRBJ2-5; v_gene: TRBV7-2; d_gene: TRBD2
CDR3aa: CASSSTGTSAYNEQFF; CDR3nt: TGTGCCAGCAGCTCCACCGGGACTAGCGCTTACAATGAGCAGTTCTTC; abundance: .; j_gene: TRBJ2-1; v_gene: TRBV7-9; d_gene: TRBD2
CDR3aa: CASSLVTKPTSANEQFF; CDR3nt: TGCGCCAGCAGCTTGGTGACTAAGCCGACGTCTGCCAATGAGCAGTTCTTC; abundance: .; j_gene: TRBJ2-1; v_gene: TRBV5-1; d_gene: .
CDR3aa: CASSFPIPGSRQYF; CDR3nt: TGTGCCAGCAGCTTCCCCATCCCGGGTTCCCGGCAGTACTTC; abundance: .; j_gene: TRBJ2-7; v_gene: TRBV11-2; d_gene: .
CDR3aa: CASQYGGEAFF; CDR3nt: TGTGCCAGCCAGTACGGGGGTGAAGCTTTCTTT; abundance: few; j_gene: TRBJ1-1; v_gene: TRBV2; d_gene: .
CDR3aa: CASSYSSGESYEQYF; CDR3nt: TGTGCCAGCAGTTACTCGTCGGGAGAATCCTACGAGCAGTACTTC; abundance: .; j_gene: TRBJ2-7; v_gene: TRBV6-6; d_gene: .
CDR3aa: CATSRDQRQGDSTEAFF; CDR3nt: TGTGCCACCAGCAGAGATCAGCGACAAGGGGATAGCACTGAAGCTTTCTTT; abundance: .; j_gene: TRBJ1-1; v_gene: TRBV15; d_gene: .
CDR3aa: CASSSDTGIWHTEAFF; CDR3nt: TGTGCCAGCAGCTCTGACACGGGAATTTGGCACACTGAAGCTTTCTTT; abundance: .; j_gene: TRBJ1-1; v_gene: TRBV7-9; d_gene: .
CDR3aa: CASSLGGQGKTEAFF; CDR3nt: TGTGCCAGCAGCTTAGGAGGACAGGGGAAAACTGAAGCTTTCTTT; abundance: .; j_gene: TRBJ1-1; v_gene: TRBV7-9; d_gene: TRBD1
CDR3aa: CASTAGGGSYNEQFF; CDR3nt: TGTGCCAGCACCGCGGGCGGGGGGTCCTACAATGAGCAGTTCTTC; abundance: .; j_gene: TRBJ2-1; v_gene: TRBV9; d_gene: TRBD2
CDR3aa: CASSLLTGANEQFF; CDR3nt: TGTGCCAGCAGCTTATTAACAGGGGCCAATGAGCAGTTCTTC; abundance: .; j_gene: TRBJ2-1; v_gene: TRBV7-9; d_gene: TRBD1
CDR3aa: CAISDPGQGSRYEKLFF; CDR3nt: TGTGCCATCAGTGACCCGGGACAGGGATCTCGCTATGAAAAACTGTTTTTT; abundance: .; j_gene: TRBJ1-4; v_gene: TRBV10-3; d_gene: TRBD1
CDR3aa: CASSIVGEATEAFF; CDR3nt: TGTGCCAGTAGTATCGTGGGGGAGGCCACTGAAGCTTTCTTT; abundance: .; j_gene: TRBJ1-1; v_gene: TRBV19; d_gene: .
CDR3aa: CASSVSPEAFF; CDR3nt: TGTGCCAGCAGTGTTAGCCCTGAAGCTTTCTTT; abundance: .; j_gene: TRBJ1-1; v_gene: TRBV6-1; d_gene: .
CDR3aa: CASRLALGSYEQYF; CDR3nt: TGTGCAAGTCGCTTAGCGCTGGGGAGCTACGAGCAGTACTTC; abundance: .; j_gene: TRBJ2-7; v_gene: TRBV12-2; d_gene: .
CDR3aa: CAISESTQTYGYTF; CDR3nt: TGTGCCATCAGTGAGTCGACACAGACCTATGGCTACACCTTC; abundance: .; j_gene: TRBJ1-2; v_gene: TRBV10-3; d_gene: .
CDR3aa: CATLGQGGETQYF; CDR3nt: TGTGCCACCTTGGGACAGGGAGGAGAGACCCAGTACTTC; abundance: .; j_gene: TRBJ2-5; v_gene: TRBV10-3; d_gene: TRBD1
CDR3aa: CASSDPGRGGTGELFF; CDR3nt: TGTGCCAGCAGCGATCCCGGAAGGGGCGGAACCGGGGAGCTGTTTTTT; abundance: .; j_gene: TRBJ2-2; v_gene: TRBV7-9; d_gene: .
CDR3aa: CASSSGQIYGYTF; CDR3nt: TGTGCCAGCAGTTCGGGACAGATCTATGGCTACACCTTC; abundance: .; j_gene: TRBJ1-2; v_gene: TRBV6-1; d_gene: TRBD1
CDR3aa: CSVETATKNIQYF; CDR3nt: TGCAGCGTTGAGACAGCGACCAAAAACATTCAGTACTTC; abundance: .; j_gene: TRBJ2-4; v_gene: TRBV29-1; d_gene: .
CDR3aa: CASSQGTSGPAKNIQYF; CDR3nt: TGCGCCAGCAGCCAGGGGACTAGCGGACCAGCCAAAAACATTCAGTACTTC; abundance: .; j_gene: TRBJ2-4; v_gene: TRBV5-1; d_gene: TRBD2